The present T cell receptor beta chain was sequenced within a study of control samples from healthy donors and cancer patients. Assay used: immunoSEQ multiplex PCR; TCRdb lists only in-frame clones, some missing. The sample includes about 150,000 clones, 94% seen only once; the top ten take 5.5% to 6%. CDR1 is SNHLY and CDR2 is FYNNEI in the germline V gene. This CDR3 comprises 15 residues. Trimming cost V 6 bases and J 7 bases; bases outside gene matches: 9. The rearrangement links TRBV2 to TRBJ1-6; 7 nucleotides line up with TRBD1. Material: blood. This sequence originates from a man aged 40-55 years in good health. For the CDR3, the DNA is TGTGCCAGCAGACAAGAGACAGGGATAAATTCACCCCTCCACTTT. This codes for CASRQETGINSPLHF.